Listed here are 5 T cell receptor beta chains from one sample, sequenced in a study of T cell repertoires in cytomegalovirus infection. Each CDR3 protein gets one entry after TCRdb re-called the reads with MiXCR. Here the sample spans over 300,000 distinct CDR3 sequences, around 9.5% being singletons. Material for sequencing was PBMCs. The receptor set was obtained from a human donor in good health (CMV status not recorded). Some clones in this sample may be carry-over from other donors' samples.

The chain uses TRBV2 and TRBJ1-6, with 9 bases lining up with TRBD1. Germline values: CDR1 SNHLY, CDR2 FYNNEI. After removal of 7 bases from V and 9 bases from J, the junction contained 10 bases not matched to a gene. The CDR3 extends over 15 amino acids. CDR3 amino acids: CASTPGDRVISPLHF. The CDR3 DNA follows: TGTGCCAGCACTCCCGGGGACAGGGTGATTTCACCCCTCCACTTT.

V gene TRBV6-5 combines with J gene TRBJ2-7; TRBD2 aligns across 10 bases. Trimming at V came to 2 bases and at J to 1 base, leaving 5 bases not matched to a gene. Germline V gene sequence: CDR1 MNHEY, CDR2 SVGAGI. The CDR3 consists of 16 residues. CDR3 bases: TGTGCCAGCAGTTACAGCGGGGGGGGAGGGTCCTACGAGCAGTACTTC. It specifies CASSYSGGGGSYEQYF.

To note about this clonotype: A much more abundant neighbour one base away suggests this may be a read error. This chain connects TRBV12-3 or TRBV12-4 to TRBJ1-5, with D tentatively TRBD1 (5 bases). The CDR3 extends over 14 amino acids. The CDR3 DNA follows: TGTGCCAGCAGTTCAGCAGGGAGCAATCGGCCCCAGCATTTT. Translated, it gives CASSSAGSNRPQHF.

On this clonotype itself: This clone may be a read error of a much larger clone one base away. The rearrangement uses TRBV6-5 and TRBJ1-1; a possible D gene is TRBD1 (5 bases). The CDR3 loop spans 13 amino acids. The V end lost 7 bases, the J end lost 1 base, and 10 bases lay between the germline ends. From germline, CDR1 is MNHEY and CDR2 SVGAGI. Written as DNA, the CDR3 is TGTGCCAGCATTGGGGGGGGGAACACTGAAGCTTTCTTT. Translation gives CASIGGGNTEAFF.

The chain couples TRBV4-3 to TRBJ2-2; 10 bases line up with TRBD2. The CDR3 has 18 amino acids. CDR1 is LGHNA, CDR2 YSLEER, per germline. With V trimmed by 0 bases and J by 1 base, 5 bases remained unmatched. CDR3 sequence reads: CASSQEPSGGWNTGELFF. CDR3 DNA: TGCGCCAGCAGCCAAGAACCTAGCGGGGGATGGAACACCGGGGAGCTGTTTTTT.